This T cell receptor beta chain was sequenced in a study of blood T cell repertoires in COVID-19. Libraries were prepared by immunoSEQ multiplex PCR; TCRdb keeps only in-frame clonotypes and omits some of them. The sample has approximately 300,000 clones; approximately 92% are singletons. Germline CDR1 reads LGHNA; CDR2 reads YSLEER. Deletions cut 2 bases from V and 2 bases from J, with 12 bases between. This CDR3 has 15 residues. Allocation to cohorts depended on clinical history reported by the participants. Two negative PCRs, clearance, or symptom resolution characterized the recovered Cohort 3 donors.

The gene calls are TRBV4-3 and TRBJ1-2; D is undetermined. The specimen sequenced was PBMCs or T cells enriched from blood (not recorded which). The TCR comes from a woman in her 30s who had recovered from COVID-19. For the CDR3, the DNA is TGCGCCAGCAGCCAAATCCGGGTCAACAACTATGGCTACACCTTC. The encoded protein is CASSQIRVNNYGYTF.